Below, 17 T cell receptor beta chains from the same sample are listed, as sequenced in a study of T cell repertoires in cytomegalovirus infection. TCRdb used MiXCR to reprocess the reads, holding one entry per CDR3 protein. The sample has more than 150,000 distinct CDR3 sequences; about a sixth are singletons. Sequences were obtained from CD8+ T cells from PBMCs. These receptors originate from a human donor in good health (CMV status not recorded). Some clones in this sample may be carry-over from other donors' samples.

The chain is built from TRBV4-3 and TRBJ2-7; D gene uncertain. CDR1 LGHNA and CDR2 YSLEER come from the germline V gene. This CDR3 is built from 16 residues. Between the trimmed V and J ends, which lost 0 bases and 2 bases, there was a span of 14 bases. DNA for the CDR3: TGCGCCAGCAGCCAAGATAGTAGGGCAGGTCCCTACGAGCAGTACTTC. As protein: CASSQDSRAGPYEQYF.

The chain combines TRBV28 with TRBJ2-5; a possible D gene is TRBD1 (6 bases). Germline V gives CDR1 MDHEN, CDR2 SYDVKM. V lost 6 bases and J 2 bases, leaving 19 bases between the germline ends. The CDR3 is 16 amino acids. The CDR3 loop is CASRQGPAYRQETQYF. CDR3 nucleotide sequence: TGTGCCAGCAGACAGGGCCCGGCCTACCGACAAGAGACCCAGTACTTC.

CDR3 loop: CASSPTVGSSGNTIYF. CDR3 bases: TGTGCCAGCAGCCCTACAGTAGGCAGCTCTGGAAACACCATATATTTT. The chain has TRBV7-9 and TRBJ1-3; the D is unclear. With 5 bases removed from V and 0 bases from J, the gap between germline ends came to 14 bases. The V gene's germline CDR1 is SEHNR and CDR2 FQNEAQ (reference sequence). The CDR3 is made up of 16 amino acids.

The genes are TRBV11-2 and TRBJ2-2; 9 nucleotides line up with TRBD1. CDR3 length: 16 amino acids. Germline loops: CDR1 SGHAT, CDR2 FQNNGV. Unmatched junction bases numbered 12, after V lost 7 bases and J lost 6 bases. The CDR3 region is CASTGIKDRGAGELFF. CDR3 nucleotides: TGTGCCAGCACGGGGATAAAAGACAGGGGGGCCGGGGAGCTGTTTTTT.

This clonotype was recorded a few times. The J gene is TRBJ2-7, the V gene TRBV28; the D call may be TRBD1 or TRBD2 (6 bases each). V was clipped by 11 bases and J by 2 bases, with 25 bases between them. CDR1 and CDR2 from the germline V gene are MDHEN and SYDVKM. The CDR3 consists of 16 residues. In DNA form, the CDR3 reads TGTGCCGCGAGGGGGGCATTTAGGACCGCTACCTACGAGCAGTACTTC. It specifies CAARGAFRTATYEQYF.

Only a few counts were recorded for this clonotype. The chain combines TRBV7-9 with TRBJ2-1; D remains unclear. The CDR3 totals 12 residues. The V gene lost 7 bases and the J gene lost 5 bases, with 9 bases spanning the gap. From germline, CDR1 is SEHNR and CDR2 FQNEAQ (reference sequence). CDR3 amino acids: CASTERNNEQFF. CDR3 in DNA: TGTGCCAGCACCGAGAGGAACAATGAGCAGTTCTTC. Together with reference TRBV7-9 and TRBJ2-1, the CDR3 gives the full variable domain: DTGVSQNPRHKITKRGQNVTFRCDPISEHNRLYWYRQTLGQGPEFLTYFQNEAQLEKSRLLSDRFSAERPKGSFSTLEIQRTEQGDSAMYLCASTERNNEQFFGPGTRLTVL.

The chain has TRBV7-6 and TRBJ2-2; D possibly corresponds to TRBD1 (5 bases). Per germline, CDR1 SGHVS and CDR2 FNYEAQ. The V end was cut by 2 bases, the J end by 0 bases, with 7 bases between. The CDR3 has 15 residues. DNA of the CDR3: TGTGCCAGCAGCTTACTACAGGCGAACACCGGGGAGCTGTTTTTT. It encodes CASSLLQANTGELFF.

The rearrangement joins TRBV27 to TRBJ2-3; TRBD2 aligns across 12 bases. Germline lookup yields CDR1 MNHEY and CDR2 SMNVEV (reference sequence). The CDR3 spans 18 residues. J gave up 4 bases and V 3 bases, and 11 bases lay outside the gene matches. CDR3 protein: CASSFPGLAGGGADTQYF. The CDR3 DNA follows: TGTGCCAGCAGTTTCCCGGGACTAGCGGGCGGAGGCGCAGATACGCAGTATTTT.

The V and J genes are TRBV9 and TRBJ2-1; tentatively, D is TRBD1 or TRBD2 (5 bases each). CDR1 and CDR2 (germline): SGDLS, YYNGEE. Trimming shortened V by 3 bases and J by 8 bases, and 18 bases separated the two germline ends. This CDR3 region has 15 residues. The CDR3 DNA is TGTGCCAGCAGCGCCGAAGGGACCGAGGTCGATGAGCAGTTCTTC. Translating gives CASSAEGTEVDEQFF. Looking up the rest from reference TRBV9 and TRBJ2-1 gives the full variable domain: DSGVTQTPKHLITATGQRVTLRCSPRSGDLSVYWYQQSLDQGLQFLIQYYNGEERAKGNILERFSAQQFPDLHSELNLSSLELGDSALYFCASSAEGTEVDEQFFGPGTRLTVL.

The chain recombines TRBV28 with TRBJ1-6, with 8 bases matching TRBD1. J lost 8 bases, V lost 5 bases, and 8 bases had no gene match. The germline gives CDR1 MDHEN, CDR2 SYDVKM. The CDR3 contains 15 residues. The CDR3 DNA sequence: TGTGCCAGCAGTCCCCGTCAGGGGGCGTATTCACCCCTCCACTTT. Its translation is CASSPRQGAYSPLHF.

The rearrangement joins TRBV6-1 to TRBJ2-7, with D perhaps matching TRBD2 (5 bases). Trimming took off 6 bases at V and 4 bases at J, with 19 bases between the two ends. Germline-derived CDR1 and CDR2 are MNHNS and SASEGT. The CDR3 spans 15 residues. The CDR3 nucleotides read TGTGCCAGCAGCCGCCTCCCAGGCTCGGGGTACGAGCAGTACTTC. It yields the protein CASSRLPGSGYEQYF.

This chain uses TRBV10-3 with TRBJ2-2; D possibly matches TRBD1 or TRBD2 (5 bases each). The germline gives CDR1 ENHRY, CDR2 SYGVKD. The V end was cut by 2 bases, the J end by 2 bases, with 15 bases between. This CDR3 contains 17 residues. The CDR3 spells CAISEVAGTDNTGELFF. The CDR3 nucleotides read TGTGCCATCAGTGAGGTGGCCGGGACGGATAACACCGGGGAGCTGTTTTTT.

There are a few counts of this clonotype. The V gene is TRBV6-2 or TRBV6-3, the J gene TRBJ2-2; D perhaps matches TRBD1 (6 bases). CDR1 and CDR2 (germline): MNHEY, SVGEGT. The CDR3 spans 15 residues. V gave up 4 bases and J gave up 5 bases, with 14 bases separating them. CDR3 sequence: CASSSIDRRTGELFF. DNA for the CDR3: TGTGCCAGCAGTTCTATCGACAGGCGAACCGGGGAGCTGTTTTTT.

This clonotype occurred a few times. The chain links TRBV7-8 to TRBJ1-1; 8 positions match TRBD1. Trimming took 2 bases from V and 10 from J; bases not matched to a gene: 0. Germline CDR1 reads SGHVS; CDR2 reads FQNEAQ. The CDR3 spans 11 residues. The CDR3 region is CASSLTGGAFF. CDR3 DNA: TGTGCCAGCAGCTTAACAGGGGGAGCTTTCTTT.

This chain uses TRBV12-3 or TRBV12-4 with TRBJ1-3, with 8 nucleotides matching TRBD1. With V trimmed by 6 bases and J by 7 bases, 8 bases remained unmatched. The CDR3 has 14 amino acids. The CDR3 is CASSSGQGGNTIYF. The DNA for the CDR3 is TGTGCCAGCAGCTCCGGACAGGGAGGGAACACCATATATTTT.

This clonotype was seen only a few times. The chain employs TRBV28 and TRBJ2-5; 7 bases align to TRBD2. Germline-derived CDR1 and CDR2 are MDHEN and SYDVKM. There are 16 residues in the CDR3. The J segment lost 3 bases and the V segment lost 6 bases, leaving 13 bases of the junction unmatched. CDR3 loop: CASSSFTREDEETQYF. The CDR3 DNA reads as TGTGCCAGCAGCTCCTTTACTCGGGAGGATGAAGAGACCCAGTACTTC.

This clonotype was found a few times. The chain employs TRBV7-8 and TRBJ2-1; TRBD2 agrees at 13 bases. V shed 4 bases and J 2 bases; nucleotides not matched to a gene: 5. The CDR3 is 17 residues long. Germline lookup yields CDR1 SGHVS and CDR2 FQNEAQ. CDR3 in amino acids: CASSSAGLAGPYNEQFF. CDR3 coding DNA: TGTGCCAGCAGCTCCGCGGGACTAGCGGGACCCTACAATGAGCAGTTCTTC.